This TCR beta chain was documented in a study of CD4 T cells in relation to SARS-CoV-2 and coronaviruses. CDR1 is MNHEY, CDR2 SVGAGI, per germline. There are 12 residues in the CDR3. V lost 0 bases to trimming and J lost 3 bases, with 0 bases between them. CD4+ T cells from unexposed donors were obtained before the COVID-19 pandemic (2011-2018). Here immunoSEQ multiplex PCR was the method, and the copy in TCRdb shows in-frame clones only, minus some. The sample comprises 55,000 to 75,000 clones, over 70% of which are singletons, and 1.6% rests with the top ten. The J gene is TRBJ2-1, the V gene TRBV6-5; D uncertain. Sequenced: memory CD4+ T cells from PBMCs. This receptor was identified in a human donor in good health. The CDR3 is CASSYSYNEQFF. The CDR3 nucleotides read TGTGCCAGCAGTTACTCCTACAATGAGCAGTTCTTC.